Shown below are 8 T cell receptor beta chains from a single sample sequenced in a study of T cell changes during pregnancy in multiple sclerosis. Measured with immunoSEQ multiplex PCR; TCRdb has only the in-frame clones, and not every one. The table has tens of thousands of clones, 85% to 95% seen once. This specimen was CD8+ T cells from peripheral blood mononuclear cells, taken after pregnancy. Source of these receptors: a female donor with multiple sclerosis, enrolled in a pregnancy study.

This rearrangement joins TRBV15 to TRBJ1-1, with D perhaps matching TRBD1 (5 bases). This CDR3 comprises 16 residues. Germline CDR1 is LNHNV and CDR2 is YYDKDF (reference sequence). Trimming shortened V by 1 base and J by 1 base, and 13 bases separated the two germline ends. The CDR3 loop is CATSRGTSTKNTEAFF. In DNA, the CDR3 is TGTGCCACCAGCAGAGGGACATCAACTAAGAACACTGAAGCTTTCTTT.

This clone was detected a few times. The genes are TRBV7-9 and TRBJ1-1; D remains ambiguous. CDR1 and CDR2 from the germline V gene are SEHNR and FQNEAQ (reference sequence). This CDR3 is built from 14 residues. V was shortened by 5 bases and J by 7 bases, with 17 bases between the two germline ends. Here the CDR3 reads CASSRTREIREAFF. CDR3 bases: TGTGCCAGCAGCCGAACAAGGGAGATACGTGAAGCTTTCTTT.

J is TRBJ2-7 and V is TRBV27; 7 positions agree with TRBD2. The germline V gene has CDR1 MNHEY and CDR2 SMNVEV (reference sequence). The CDR3 is made up of 13 amino acids. V gave up 6 bases and J gave up 6 bases; unmatched junction bases: 8. The CDR3 sequence is CASSPPGRGEQYF. The CDR3 coding sequence is TGTGCCAGCAGCCCTCCGGGGAGGGGCGAGCAGTACTTC.

This chain's CDR3 is CASSPTGGLLEQYF. For the CDR3, the DNA is TGTGCCAGCAGCCCAACCGGGGGACTGCTCGAGCAGTACTTC. V usage is TRBV5-4 and J usage is TRBJ2-7; possibly TRBD2 for D (6 bases). V was shortened by 4 bases and J by 6 bases, with 17 bases between the two germline ends. The CDR3 extends over 14 amino acids. CDR1 and CDR2 from the germline V gene are SGHNT and YYREEE (reference sequence).

The V gene is TRBV29-1, the J gene TRBJ1-2, with 8 bases identical to TRBD1. Per germline, CDR1 SQVTM and CDR2 ANQGSEA. V lost 2 bases to trimming and J lost 1 base; unmatched junction nucleotides: 9. This CDR3 comprises 16 residues. The CDR3 coding sequence is TGCAGCGTTGAAAGTAGGGCAGGGGGCGATAACTATGGCTACACCTTC. Protein sequence: CSVESRAGGDNYGYTF.

This clone was seen a handful of times. V gene TRBV9 combines with J gene TRBJ1-1; TRBD1 aligns across 7 bases. The CDR3 contains 15 residues. Germline CDR1 SGDLS, CDR2 YYNGEE. The V gene end was trimmed by 0 bases and the J gene end by 3 bases; junction bases not matched to a gene: 5. The CDR3, as DNA: TGTGCCAGCAGCGTAGCCGGGGACAGCTACACTGAAGCTTTCTTT. This encodes CASSVAGDSYTEAFF.

J is TRBJ2-2 and V is TRBV4-1, with D possibly being TRBD1 (5 bases). The length of the CDR3 is 16 residues. Looked up from germline, CDR1 is MGHRA and CDR2 is YSYEKL. V was trimmed by 4 bases and J by 4 bases, leaving 16 bases between them. The CDR3, as DNA: TGCGCCAGCAGCCCACCTACAGGCGGACCCACCGGGGAGCTGTTTTTT. This encodes CASSPPTGGPTGELFF.

V is TRBV7-2 and J is TRBJ2-3, with a tentative D call TRBD2 (5 bases). CDR3 length: 12 residues. Germline assignment: CDR1 SGHTA and CDR2 FQGNSA. The V end lost 1 base, the J end lost 7 bases, and 6 bases lay between the germline ends. In DNA, the CDR3 is TGTGCCAGCAGCTTAGGAGGGTATACGCAGTATTTT. This translates into CASSLGGYTQYF.